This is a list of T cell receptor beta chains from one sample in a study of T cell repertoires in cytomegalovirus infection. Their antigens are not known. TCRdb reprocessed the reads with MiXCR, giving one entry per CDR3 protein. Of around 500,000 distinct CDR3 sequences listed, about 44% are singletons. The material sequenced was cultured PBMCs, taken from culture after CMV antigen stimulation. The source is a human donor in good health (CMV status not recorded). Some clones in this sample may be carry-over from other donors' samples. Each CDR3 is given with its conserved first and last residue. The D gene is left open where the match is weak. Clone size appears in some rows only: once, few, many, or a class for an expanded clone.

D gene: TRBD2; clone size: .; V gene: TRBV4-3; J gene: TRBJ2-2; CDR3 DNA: TGCGCCAGCAGCCAGGGACTAGCGGGATCTGGGACCGTGGAGCTGTTTTTT; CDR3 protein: CASSQGLAGSGTVELFF
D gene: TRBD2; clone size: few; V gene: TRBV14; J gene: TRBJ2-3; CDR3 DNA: TGTGCCAGCAGCCCCTGGCGGGGGGCGGCGGCGACAGATACGCAGTATTTT; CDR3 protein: CASSPWRGAAATDTQYF
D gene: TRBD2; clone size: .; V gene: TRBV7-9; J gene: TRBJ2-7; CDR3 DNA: TGTGCCAGCAGCTTAGATGGACTAGCGGGGGGGCCCTCCTACGAGCAGTACTTC; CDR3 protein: CASSLDGLAGGPSYEQYF
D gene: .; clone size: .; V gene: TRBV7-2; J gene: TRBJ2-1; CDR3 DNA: TGTGCCAGCAGCTTCGGACTGAGTGAGCAGTTCTTC; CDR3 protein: CASSFGLSEQFF
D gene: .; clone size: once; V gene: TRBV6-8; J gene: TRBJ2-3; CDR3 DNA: TGTGCCAGCAGTTACTCGTTAGGAGGGGGGACCTCATATTTT; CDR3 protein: CASSYSLGGGTSYF
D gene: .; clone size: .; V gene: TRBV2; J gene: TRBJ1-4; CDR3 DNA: TGTGCCAGCAGCACTGGGGGTGACACTACGGCTGAAAAACTGTTTTTT; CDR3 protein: CASSTGGDTTAEKLFF
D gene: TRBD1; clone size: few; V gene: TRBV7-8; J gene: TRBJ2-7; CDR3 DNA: TGTGCCAGCAGCGGGGACAGTGGCGAGCAGTACTTC; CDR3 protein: CASSGDSGEQYF
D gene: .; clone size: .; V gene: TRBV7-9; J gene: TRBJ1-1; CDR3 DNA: TGTGCCAGCAGCTCGACCGGGACACCGAACACTGAAGCTTTCTTT; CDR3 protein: CASSSTGTPNTEAFF
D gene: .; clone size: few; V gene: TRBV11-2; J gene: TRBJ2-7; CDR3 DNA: TGTGCCAGCAGCCCAAGACAGGTCCGCGAGCAGTACTTC; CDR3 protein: CASSPRQVREQYF
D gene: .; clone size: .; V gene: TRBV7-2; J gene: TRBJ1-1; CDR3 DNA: TGTGCCAGCAGCTTTCAGGGGTATGGCACTGAAGCTTTCTTT; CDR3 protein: CASSFQGYGTEAFF
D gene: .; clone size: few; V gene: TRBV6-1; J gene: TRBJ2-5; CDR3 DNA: TGTGCCAGCAGTGAATTGGGCGGAGGAGCAGGAGAGACCCAGTACTTC; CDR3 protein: CASSELGGGAGETQYF
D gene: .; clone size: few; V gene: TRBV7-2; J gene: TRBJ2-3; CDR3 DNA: TGTGCCAGCAGCTTACGGGGGGACAGGAGCACAGATACGCAGTATTTT; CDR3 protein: CASSLRGDRSTDTQYF
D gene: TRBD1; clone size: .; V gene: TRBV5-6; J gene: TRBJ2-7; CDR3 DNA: TGTGCCAGCAGCTTGGAAGAGTGGGACAGCTACGAGCAGTACTTC; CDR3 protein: CASSLEEWDSYEQYF
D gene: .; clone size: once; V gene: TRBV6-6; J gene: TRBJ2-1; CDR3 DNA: TGTGCCTCCGGGGCTAGCGGAGGGGGGGGGGAGCAGTTCTTC; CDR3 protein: CASGASGGGGEQFF
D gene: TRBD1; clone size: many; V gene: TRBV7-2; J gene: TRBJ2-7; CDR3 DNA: TGTGCCAGCAGCTTAGGGGGACAGGCCTACGAGCAGTACTTC; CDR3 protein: CASSLGGQAYEQYF
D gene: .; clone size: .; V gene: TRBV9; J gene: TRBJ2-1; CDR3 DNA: TGTGCCAGCAGCGTCCGGGACGGACGACACGACAATGAGCAGTTCTTC; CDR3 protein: CASSVRDGRHDNEQFF
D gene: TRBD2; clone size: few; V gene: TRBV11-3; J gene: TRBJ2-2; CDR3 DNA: TGTGCCAGCAGCCCAGATCCCCCTCTAGCGGGAAAGACCCGTAGGAACACCGGGGAGCTGTTTTTT; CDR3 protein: CASSPDPPLAGKTRRNTGELFF
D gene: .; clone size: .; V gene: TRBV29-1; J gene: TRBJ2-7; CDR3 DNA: TGCAGCGTTGGTAGTTTCGACTACGAGCAGTACTTC; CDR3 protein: CSVGSFDYEQYF
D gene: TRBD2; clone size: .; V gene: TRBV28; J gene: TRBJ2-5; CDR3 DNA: TGTGCCAGCAGTTTTCTAGCGGGGGCGCAAGAGACCCAGTACTTC; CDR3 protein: CASSFLAGAQETQYF
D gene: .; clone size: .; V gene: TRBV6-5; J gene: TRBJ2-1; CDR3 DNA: TGTGCCAGCAAGACACCTCGGGAGCATGAGCAGTTCTTC; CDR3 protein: CASKTPREHEQFF
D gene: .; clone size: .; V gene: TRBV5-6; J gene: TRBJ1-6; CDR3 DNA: TGTGCCAGCAGCTTCCGCCGAGATTCACCCCTCCACTTT; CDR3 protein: CASSFRRDSPLHF
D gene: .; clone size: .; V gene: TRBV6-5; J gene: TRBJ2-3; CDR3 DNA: TGTGCCAGCAGTTACTGGGGAGCAGATACGCAGTATTTT; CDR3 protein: CASSYWGADTQYF
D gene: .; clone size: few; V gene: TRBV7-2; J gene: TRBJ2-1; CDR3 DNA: TGTGCCAGCAGCTTAGGGCCAGGGGGGTTTATTCATGAGCAGTTCTTC; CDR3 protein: CASSLGPGGFIHEQFF
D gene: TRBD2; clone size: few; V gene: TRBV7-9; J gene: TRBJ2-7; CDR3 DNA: TGTGCCAGCAGCCCCGTGGGCGGGAGCCCCTACGAGCAGTACTTC; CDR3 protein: CASSPVGGSPYEQYF
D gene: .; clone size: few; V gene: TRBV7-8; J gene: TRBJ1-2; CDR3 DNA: TGTGCCAGCAGCTTAGGGCGGGAGGCTAACTATGGCTACACCTTC; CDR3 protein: CASSLGREANYGYTF
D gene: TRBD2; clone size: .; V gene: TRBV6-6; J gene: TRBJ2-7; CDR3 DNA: TGTGCCAGCAGGGAACTAGCGCAACTCTCCTACGAGCAGTACTTC; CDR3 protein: CASRELAQLSYEQYF
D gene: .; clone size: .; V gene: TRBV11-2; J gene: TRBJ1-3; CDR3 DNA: TGTGCCAGCAGCTTTCGTCGCGAGGGAGCTGGAAACACCATATATTTT; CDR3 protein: CASSFRREGAGNTIYF
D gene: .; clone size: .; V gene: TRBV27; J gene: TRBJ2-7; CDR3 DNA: TGTGCCAGCAGTCTAGCTAAGAGGGCCCTCTACGAGCAGTACTTC; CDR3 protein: CASSLAKRALYEQYF
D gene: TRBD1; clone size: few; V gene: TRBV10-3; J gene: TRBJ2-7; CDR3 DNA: TGTGCCATCAGACTCGACAGGGTTCAGGACGAGCAGTACTTC; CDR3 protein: CAIRLDRVQDEQYF
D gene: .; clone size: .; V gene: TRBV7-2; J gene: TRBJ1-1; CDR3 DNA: TGTGCCAGCAGCTTACGAGATTACACTGAAGCTTTCTTT; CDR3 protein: CASSLRDYTEAFF
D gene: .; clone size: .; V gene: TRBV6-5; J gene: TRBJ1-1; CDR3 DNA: TGTGCCAGCAGTGACCGCGGACAGAGCACTGAAGCTTTCTTT; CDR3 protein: CASSDRGQSTEAFF
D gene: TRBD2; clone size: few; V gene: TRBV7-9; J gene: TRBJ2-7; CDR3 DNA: TGTGCCAGCAGCTTACCACCCGGGACTAGCGGGCCTAAAAGCTCCTACGAGCAGTACTTC; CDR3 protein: CASSLPPGTSGPKSSYEQYF
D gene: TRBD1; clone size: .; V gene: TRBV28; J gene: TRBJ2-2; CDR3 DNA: TGTGCCAGCAGGAGGACAGGCCCCCCCGGGGAGCTGTTTTTT; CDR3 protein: CASRRTGPPGELFF
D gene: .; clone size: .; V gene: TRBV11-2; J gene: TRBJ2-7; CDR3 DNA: TGTGCCAGCAGCCTCGAGACTCAGTCCTACGAGCAGTACTTC; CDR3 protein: CASSLETQSYEQYF
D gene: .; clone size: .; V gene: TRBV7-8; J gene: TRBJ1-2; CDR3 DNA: TGTGCCAGCAGCTTACGGGTGGGTGGCTACACCTTC; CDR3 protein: CASSLRVGGYTF
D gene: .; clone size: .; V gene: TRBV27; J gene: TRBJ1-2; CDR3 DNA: TGTGCCAGCAGTTTATCCTCAGGGGCCTACTATGGCTACACCTTC; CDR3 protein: CASSLSSGAYYGYTF
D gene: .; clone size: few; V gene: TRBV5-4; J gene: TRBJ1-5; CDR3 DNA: TGTGCCAGCAGCTTGGGGCCTGGCCAGCCCCAGCATTTT; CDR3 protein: CASSLGPGQPQHF
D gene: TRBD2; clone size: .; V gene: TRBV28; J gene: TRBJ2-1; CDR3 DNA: TGTGCCAGCAGTTTATTACCGGGACTAGGCGCATGGCCTAAGGGGAATGAGCAGTTCTTC; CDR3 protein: CASSLLPGLGAWPKGNEQFF
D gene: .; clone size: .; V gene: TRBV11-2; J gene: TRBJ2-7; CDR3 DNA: TGTGCCAGCACGAAGGGGGGCCCCTACGAGCAGTACTTC; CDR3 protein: CASTKGGPYEQYF
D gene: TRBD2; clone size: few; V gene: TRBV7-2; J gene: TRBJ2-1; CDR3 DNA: TGTGCCAGCAGCCCCCGGCCCTCAGCGGGGGCCTACAATGAGCAGTTCTTC; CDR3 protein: CASSPRPSAGAYNEQFF
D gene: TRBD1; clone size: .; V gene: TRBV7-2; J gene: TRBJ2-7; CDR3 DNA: TGTGCCAGCAGCGACAGGGGGCGGTACGAGCAGTACTTC; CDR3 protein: CASSDRGRYEQYF
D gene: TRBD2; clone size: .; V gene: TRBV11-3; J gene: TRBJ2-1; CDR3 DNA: TGTGCCAGCAGCACGGGACTAGCGGGAGGGCGGAATGAGCAGTTCTTC; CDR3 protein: CASSTGLAGGRNEQFF
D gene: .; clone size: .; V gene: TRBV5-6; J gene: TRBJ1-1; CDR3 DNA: TGTGCCAGCAGCTTGTTCCGGGGGCGGAACACTGAAGCTTTCTTT; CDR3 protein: CASSLFRGRNTEAFF
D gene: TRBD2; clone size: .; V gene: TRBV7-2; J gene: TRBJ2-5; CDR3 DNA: TGTGCCAGCACCGATAGAACTAGCGGGGTTCAAGAGACCCAGTACTTC; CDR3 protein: CASTDRTSGVQETQYF
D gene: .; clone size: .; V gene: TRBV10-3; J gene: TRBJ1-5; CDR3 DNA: TGTGCCATCAGTACCGGGAGAGATCAGCCCCAGCATTTT; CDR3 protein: CAISTGRDQPQHF
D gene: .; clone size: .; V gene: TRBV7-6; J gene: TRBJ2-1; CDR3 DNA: TGTGCCAGCAGCTTGGCAGCGCTACCCTACAATGAGCAGTTCTTC; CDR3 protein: CASSLAALPYNEQFF
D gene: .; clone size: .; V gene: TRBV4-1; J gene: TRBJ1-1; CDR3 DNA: TGCGCCAGCAGCCAAGCGATGAACACTGAAGCTTTCTTT; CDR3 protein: CASSQAMNTEAFF
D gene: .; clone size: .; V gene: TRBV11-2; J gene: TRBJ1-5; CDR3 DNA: TGTGCCAGCAGCTCCGGGGGGGCGGGTCAGCCCCAGCATTTT; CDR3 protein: CASSSGGAGQPQHF
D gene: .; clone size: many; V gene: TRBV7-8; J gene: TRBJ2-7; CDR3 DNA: TGTGCCAGCAGCCCCACTCGGGCACCACAGTACTTC; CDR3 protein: CASSPTRAPQYF
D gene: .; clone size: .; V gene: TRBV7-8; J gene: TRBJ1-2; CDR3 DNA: TGTGCCAGCAGCTTAGTAGCTTCGATCAACTATGGCTACACCTTC; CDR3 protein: CASSLVASINYGYTF